Given below is one T cell receptor beta chain in context. Its antigen remains unknown. The data derive from a study of T cells in localized non-small cell lung cancer. The CDR3 length is 15 residues. Germline values: CDR1 MNHNS, CDR2 SASEGT. The V end lost 6 bases, the J end lost 3 bases, and 17 bases lay between the germline ends. Study-wide results and limits: Tumor showed lower T cell clonality than uninvolved adjacent lung, where it was highest. Within adjacent lung there appeared a median about 54 of the top 100 tumor clones. Since sequencing was restricted to only one region of the tumor, intratumor heterogeneity remains a possibility. Density of T cells in blood, when higher, went with longer overall survival.

The table came from immunoSEQ multiplex PCR; TCRdb's copy has only in-frame clones and leaves some out. The sample records approximately 18,000 clones, around four fifths being singletons. Sequences were derived from peripheral blood, sampled before any cancer treatment. The chain couples TRBV6-1 to TRBJ1-2; the D gene is possibly TRBD1 (5 bases). The TCR was taken from a female donor aged 60 or older with stage I lung adenocarcinoma. The CDR3, as DNA: TGTGCCAGCAGCGACGAAGGAGGGGCCGACTATGGCTACACCTTC. This translates into CASSDEGGADYGYTF.